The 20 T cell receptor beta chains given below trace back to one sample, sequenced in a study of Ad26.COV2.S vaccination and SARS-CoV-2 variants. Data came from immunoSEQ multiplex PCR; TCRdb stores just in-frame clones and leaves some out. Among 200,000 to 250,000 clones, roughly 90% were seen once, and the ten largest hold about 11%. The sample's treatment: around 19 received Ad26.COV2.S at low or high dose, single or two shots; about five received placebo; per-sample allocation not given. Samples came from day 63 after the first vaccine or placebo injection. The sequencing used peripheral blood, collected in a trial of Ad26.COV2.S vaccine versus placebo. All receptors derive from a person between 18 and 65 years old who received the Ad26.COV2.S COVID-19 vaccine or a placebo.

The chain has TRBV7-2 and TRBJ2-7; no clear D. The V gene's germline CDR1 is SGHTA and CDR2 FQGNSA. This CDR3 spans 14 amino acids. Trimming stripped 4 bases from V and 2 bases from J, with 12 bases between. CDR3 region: CASSSGSLPYEQYF. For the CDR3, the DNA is TGTGCCAGCAGCTCTGGATCCCTTCCCTACGAGCAGTACTTC.

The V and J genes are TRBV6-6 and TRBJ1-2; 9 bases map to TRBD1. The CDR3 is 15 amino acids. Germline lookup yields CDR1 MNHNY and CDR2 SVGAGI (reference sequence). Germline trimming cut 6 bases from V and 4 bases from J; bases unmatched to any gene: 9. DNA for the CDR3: TGTGCCAGCAGCCCGCGGGACAGGGCATCCTATGGCTACACCTTC. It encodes CASSPRDRASYGYTF.

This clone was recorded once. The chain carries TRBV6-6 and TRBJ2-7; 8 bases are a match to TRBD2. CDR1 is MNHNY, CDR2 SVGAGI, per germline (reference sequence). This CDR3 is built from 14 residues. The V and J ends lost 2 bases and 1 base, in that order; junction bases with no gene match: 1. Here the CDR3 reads CASSYTSGSYEQYF. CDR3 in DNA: TGTGCCAGCAGTTACACTAGCGGTTCCTACGAGCAGTACTTC.

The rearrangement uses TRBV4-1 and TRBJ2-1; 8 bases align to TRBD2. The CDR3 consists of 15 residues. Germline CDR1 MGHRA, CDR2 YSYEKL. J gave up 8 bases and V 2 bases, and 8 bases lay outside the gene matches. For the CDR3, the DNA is TGCGCCAGCAGCCAACTAGCGGGTGGGAGCGATGAGCAGTTCTTC. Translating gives CASSQLAGGSDEQFF.

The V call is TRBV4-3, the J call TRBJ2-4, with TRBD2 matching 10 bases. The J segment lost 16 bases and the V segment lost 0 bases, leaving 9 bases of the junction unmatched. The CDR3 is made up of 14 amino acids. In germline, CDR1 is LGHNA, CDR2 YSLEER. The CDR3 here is CASSQDTSGRARYF. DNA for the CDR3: TGCGCCAGCAGCCAAGATACCAGCGGGAGGGCCAGATACTTC.

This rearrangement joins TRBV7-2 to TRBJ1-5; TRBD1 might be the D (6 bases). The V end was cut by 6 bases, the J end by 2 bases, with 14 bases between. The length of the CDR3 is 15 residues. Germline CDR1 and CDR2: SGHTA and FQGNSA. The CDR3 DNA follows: TGTGCCAGCAGTTTTACAGGGATAGGCAATCAGCCCCAGCATTTT. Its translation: CASSFTGIGNQPQHF.

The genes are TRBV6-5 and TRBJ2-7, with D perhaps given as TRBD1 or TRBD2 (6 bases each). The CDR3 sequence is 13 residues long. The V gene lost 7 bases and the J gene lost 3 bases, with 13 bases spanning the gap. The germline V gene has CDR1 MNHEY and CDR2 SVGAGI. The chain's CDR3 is CASKRGVNYEQYF. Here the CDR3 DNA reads TGTGCCAGCAAGAGGGGGGTGAACTACGAGCAGTACTTC.

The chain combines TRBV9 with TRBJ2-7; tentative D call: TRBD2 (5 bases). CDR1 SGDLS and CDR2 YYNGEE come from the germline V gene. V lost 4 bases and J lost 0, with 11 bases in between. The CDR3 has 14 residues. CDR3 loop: CASSPTAGSYEQYF. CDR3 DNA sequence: TGTGCCAGCAGCCCCACCGCGGGCTCCTACGAGCAGTACTTC.

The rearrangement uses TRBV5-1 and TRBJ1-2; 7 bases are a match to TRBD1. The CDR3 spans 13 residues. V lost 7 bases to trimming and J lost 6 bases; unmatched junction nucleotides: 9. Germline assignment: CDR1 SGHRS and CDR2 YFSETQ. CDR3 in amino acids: CASRDGGGNGYTF. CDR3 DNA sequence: TGCGCCAGCCGGGATGGAGGGGGCAATGGCTACACCTTC.

The CDR3 sequence: CASSLIGGRQGAEAFF. For the CDR3, the DNA is TGTGCCAGCAGCTTAATCGGTGGTAGGCAGGGAGCTGAAGCTTTCTTT. The gene calls are TRBV7-2 and TRBJ1-1; D may be TRBD1 (5 bases). With 2 bases removed from V and 6 bases from J, the gap between germline ends came to 19 bases. Germline CDR1 is SGHTA and CDR2 is FQGNSA. The CDR3 has 16 residues. Using reference TRBV7-2 and TRBJ1-1 for the parts outside the CDR3, the full variable domain is GAGVSQSPSNKVTEKGKDVELRCDPISGHTALYWYRQSLGQGLEFLIYFQGNSAPDKSGLPSDRFSAERTGGSVSTLTIQRTQQEDSAVYLCASSLIGGRQGAEAFFGQGTRLTVV.

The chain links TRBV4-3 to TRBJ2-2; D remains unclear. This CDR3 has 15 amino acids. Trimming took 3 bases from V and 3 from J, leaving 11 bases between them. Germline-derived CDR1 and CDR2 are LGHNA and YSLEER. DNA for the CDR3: TGCGCCAGCAGCCAGTCCCACAGATACACCGGGGAGCTGTTTTTT. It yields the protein CASSQSHRYTGELFF.

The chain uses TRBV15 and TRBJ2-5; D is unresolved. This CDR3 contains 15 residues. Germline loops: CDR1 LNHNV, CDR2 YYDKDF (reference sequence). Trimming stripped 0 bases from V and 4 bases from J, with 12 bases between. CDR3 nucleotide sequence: TGTGCCACCAGCAGAGATCTGGTACAAGTAGAGACCCAGTACTTC. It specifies CATSRDLVQVETQYF.

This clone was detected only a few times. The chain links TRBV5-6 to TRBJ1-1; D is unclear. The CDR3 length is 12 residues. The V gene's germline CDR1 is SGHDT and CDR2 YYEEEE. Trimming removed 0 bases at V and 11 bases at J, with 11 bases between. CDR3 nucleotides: TGTGCCAGCAGCTTGGAGGGTACGATGGCTTTCTTT. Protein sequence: CASSLEGTMAFF.

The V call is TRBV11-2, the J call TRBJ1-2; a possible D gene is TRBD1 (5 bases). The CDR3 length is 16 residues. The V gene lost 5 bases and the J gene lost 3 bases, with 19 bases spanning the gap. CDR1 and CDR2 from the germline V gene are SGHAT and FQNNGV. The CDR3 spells CASSPRGGGGDYGYTF. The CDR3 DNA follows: TGTGCCAGCAGCCCTAGGGGTGGCGGGGGAGACTATGGCTACACCTTC.

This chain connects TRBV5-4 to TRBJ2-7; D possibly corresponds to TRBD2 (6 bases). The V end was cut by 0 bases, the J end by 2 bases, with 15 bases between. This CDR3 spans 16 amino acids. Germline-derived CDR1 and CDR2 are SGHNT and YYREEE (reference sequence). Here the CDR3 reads CASSLAWRGATYEQYF. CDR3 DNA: TGTGCCAGCAGCTTGGCCTGGAGGGGCGCAACCTACGAGCAGTACTTC. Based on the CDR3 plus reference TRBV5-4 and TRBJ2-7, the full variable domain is ETGVTQSPTHLIKTRGQQVTLRCSSQSGHNTVSWYQQALGQGPQFIFQYYREEENGRGNFPPRFSGLQFPNYSSELNVNALELDDSALYLCASSLAWRGATYEQYFGPGTRLTVT.

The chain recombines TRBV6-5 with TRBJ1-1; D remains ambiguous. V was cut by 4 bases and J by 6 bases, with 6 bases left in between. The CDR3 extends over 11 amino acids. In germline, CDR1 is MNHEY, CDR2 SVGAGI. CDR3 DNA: TGTGCCAGCAGTTCCGGGGCTGAAGCTTTCTTT. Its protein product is CASSSGAEAFF.

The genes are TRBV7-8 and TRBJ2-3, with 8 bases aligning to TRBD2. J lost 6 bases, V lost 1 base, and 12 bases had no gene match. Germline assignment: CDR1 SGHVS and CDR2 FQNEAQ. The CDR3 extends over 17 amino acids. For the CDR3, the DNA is TGTGCCAGCAGCTTAGGAACTAGCGGTACTGGGAGGGATACGCAGTATTTT. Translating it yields CASSLGTSGTGRDTQYF.

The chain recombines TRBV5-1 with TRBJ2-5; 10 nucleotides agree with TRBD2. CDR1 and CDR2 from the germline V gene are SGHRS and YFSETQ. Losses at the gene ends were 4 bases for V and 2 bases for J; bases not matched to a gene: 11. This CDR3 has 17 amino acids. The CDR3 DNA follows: TGCGCCAGCAGCCCCCGAGGGAGCGGGAGGGAGCAAGAGACCCAGTACTTC. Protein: CASSPRGSGREQETQYF.

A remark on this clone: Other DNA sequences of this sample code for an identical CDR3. CDR3 in DNA: TGTGCCACCAGTGATCCCGACAGGTACCAAGAGACCCAGTACTTC. Encoded protein: CATSDPDRYQETQYF. The rearrangement uses TRBV24-1 and TRBJ2-5; possible D gene TRBD1, 6 bases. CDR1 and CDR2 from the germline V gene are KGHDR and SFDVKD. Deletions cut 3 bases from V and 0 bases from J, with 10 bases between. The CDR3 loop spans 15 amino acids.

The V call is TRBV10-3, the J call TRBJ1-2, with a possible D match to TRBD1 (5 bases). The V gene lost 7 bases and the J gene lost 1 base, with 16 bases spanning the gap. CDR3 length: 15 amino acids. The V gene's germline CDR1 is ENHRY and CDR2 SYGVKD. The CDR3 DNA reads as TGTGCCATCACCAGAGGGGACGGTAATAACTATGGCTACACCTTC. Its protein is CAITRGDGNNYGYTF.